Here is one T cell receptor beta chain with its context. Its antigen has not been determined. No much larger clone is present one base from it, and per-base qualities are unavailable. The data were obtained in a study of technical replicates of blood from several donors (dated by TCRdb to 2016 to 2017). The CDR3 holds 14 amino acids from the cysteine to the phenylalanine. The entry retains the CDR3 DNA only, 42 bases that are in frame from base 1. After removal of 4 bases from V and 2 bases from J, the junction retains 1 base not matched to a gene. CDR1 and CDR2 (SGHDT, YYEEEE) derive from the germline V gene. Libraries were prepared through the immunoSEQ multiplex PCR assay. TCRdb obtained this table from immuneACCESS and retained in-frame rearrangements with V and J assigned. These tables miss some clones; where compared with another copy, unresolved V genes account for less than half of the shortfall, and the remainder is unexplained. This sample gives 50,000 to 70,000 clones in total; about 95% of them show up just once. The ten largest clones capture about 3% of the sample.

The receptor was isolated from a human donor in good health. Some clones in this sample may be carry-over from other donors' samples. The rearrangement joined TRBV5-6 to TRBJ2-5, and TRBD2 matches 11 of the central bases. The sample consisted of PBMCs. CDR3 region: CASSGTSGQETQYF. The nucleotides are TGTGCCAGCAGCGGGACTAGCGGTCAAGAGACCCAGTACTTC.